Listed below are T cell receptor beta chains from one sample, sequenced in a study of blood T cell repertoires in COVID-19. Sequencing was performed with immunoSEQ multiplex PCR; in TCRdb, only in-frame clones are kept and a portion is missing. The top ten clones hold 13% to 15% of a sample with more than 150,000 clones, approximately 80% of them seen once. Sequences were obtained from PBMCs or T cells enriched from blood (not recorded which). The receptors stem from a man in his 60s who had been exposed to COVID-19. Each CDR3 is given with its conserved first and last residue. A D gene is named only where the DNA matches it firmly. Expanded clones get a size class; other rows say once, few or many, or leave the size out.

TRBV29-1,TRBJ2-2,many,-,CSAASPGELFF,TGCAGCGCAGCTTCCCCCGGGGAGCTGTTTTTT
TRBV19,TRBJ2-1,-,TRBD2,CASSMSGAGGWNEQFF,TGTGCCAGTAGTATGTCTGGGGCGGGAGGGTGGAATGAGCAGTTCTTC
TRBV5-1,TRBJ2-1,few,TRBD2,CASSSGTSGYNEQFF,TGCGCCAGCAGCTCCGGGACTAGCGGGTACAATGAGCAGTTCTTC
TRBV19,TRBJ2-1,-,TRBD1,CATASFTGATYNEQFF,TGTGCCACCGCGTCCTTTACAGGGGCAACCTACAATGAGCAGTTCTTC
TRBV12-3/TRBV12-4,TRBJ2-5,-,TRBD1,CASKYGQGATQYF,TGTGCCAGCAAATACGGACAGGGGGCGACCCAGTACTTC
TRBV5-6,TRBJ1-2,-,TRBD1,CASSPDRANYGYTF,TGTGCCAGCAGCCCGGACAGGGCTAACTATGGCTACACCTTC
TRBV27,TRBJ1-3,-,-,CASSGRRGYSGNTIYF,TGTGCCAGCAGTGGTCGCCGGGGATACTCTGGAAACACCATATATTTT
TRBV10-3,TRBJ2-7,-,-,CAISAGAYEQYF,TGTGCCATCAGTGCGGGAGCCTACGAGCAGTACTTC
TRBV24-1,TRBJ2-1,-,TRBD1,CATSDLLGTGEFF,TGTGCCACCAGTGATTTATTGGGGACAGGGGAATTCTTC
TRBV7-2,TRBJ2-7,-,TRBD2,CASSLEGLAGVEQYF,TGTGCCAGCAGCTTAGAAGGACTAGCGGGAGTCGAGCAGTACTTC
TRBV14,TRBJ2-2,-,TRBD2,CASSLESGRAVPGELFF,TGTGCCAGCAGCCTTGAGAGCGGGAGGGCCGTACCCGGGGAGCTGTTTTTT
TRBV2,TRBJ2-2,once,TRBD1,CASTGTGGTGELFF,TGTGCCAGCACCGGGACAGGGGGCACCGGGGAGCTGTTTTTT
TRBV9,TRBJ2-1,-,TRBD2,CASSVVGRGTRDYSYNEQFF,TGTGCCAGCAGCGTAGTCGGACGGGGGACCCGGGACTACTCCTACAATGAGCAGTTCTTC
TRBV7-2,TRBJ1-2,once,TRBD1,CASSGQGPYGYTF,TGTGCCAGCAGCGGACAGGGCCCCTATGGCTACACCTTC
TRBV19,TRBJ2-6,once,-,CASRKQGAGANVLTF,TGTGCCAGTAGAAAACAGGGTGCTGGGGCCAACGTCCTGACTTTC
TRBV28,TRBJ2-7,-,TRBD1,CASSFPGTGPYTSYEQYF,TGTGCCAGCAGTTTCCCCGGGACAGGTCCCTACACCTCCTACGAGCAGTACTTC
TRBV3-1/TRBV3-2,TRBJ2-1,-,-,CASSQSPSYTSYNEQFF,TGTGCCAGCAGCCAAAGTCCTAGCTACACCTCCTACAATGAGCAGTTCTTC
TRBV25-1,TRBJ1-1,-,TRBD1,CASRTTGEGEAFF,TGTGCCAGCAGGACTACAGGGGAAGGGGAAGCTTTCTTT
TRBV2,TRBJ2-7,-,TRBD1,CASSEGSRDRVGEQYF,TGTGCCAGCAGTGAAGGATCCCGGGACAGGGTAGGCGAGCAGTACTTC
TRBV5-1,TRBJ2-7,-,TRBD2,CASSLWVAGLAREQYF,TGCGCCAGCAGCTTGTGGGTTGCGGGACTAGCGCGCGAGCAGTACTTC
TRBV6-1,TRBJ2-4,-,TRBD2,CASCDGGAKNIQYF,TGTGCCAGCTGTGACGGGGGGGCCAAAAACATTCAGTACTTC
TRBV28,TRBJ2-2,-,TRBD1,CASSSYRGRLPGELFF,TGTGCCAGCAGTTCCTACAGGGGGCGGCTTCCCGGGGAGCTGTTTTTT
TRBV28,TRBJ1-5,-,TRBD1,CASSLSGQGHQPQHF,TGTGCCAGCAGTTTGTCCGGACAGGGCCATCAGCCCCAGCATTTT
TRBV7-9,TRBJ2-1,-,-,CASSLGTHDNEQFF,TGTGCCAGCAGCTTAGGTACACACGACAATGAGCAGTTCTTC
TRBV29-1,TRBJ2-1,few,-,CSVAFRVDYNEQFF,TGCAGCGTTGCGTTCAGGGTAGACTACAATGAGCAGTTCTTC
TRBV28,TRBJ2-3,-,-,CASSYGSHEDTQYF,TGTGCCAGCAGCTACGGGTCTCATGAGGATACGCAGTATTTT
TRBV11-3,TRBJ1-6,-,-,CASSTGQNSPLHF,TGTGCCAGCAGCACCGGACAGAATTCACCCCTCCACTTT
TRBV14,TRBJ2-1,-,TRBD2,CASSQARSSGRGGEQFF,TGTGCCAGCAGCCAAGCGAGGTCTAGCGGGAGAGGAGGTGAGCAGTTCTTC
TRBV19,TRBJ2-3,-,TRBD2,CASSIDGTRLDTQYF,TGTGCCAGTAGTATAGATGGGACTAGATTGGATACGCAGTATTTT
TRBV28,TRBJ2-1,-,-,CASSLEGFYNEQFF,TGTGCCAGCAGTTTGGAGGGATTCTACAATGAGCAGTTCTTC
TRBV19,TRBJ2-7,-,-,CASSIGSYEQYF,TGTGCCAGTAGTATAGGCAGCTACGAGCAGTACTTC
TRBV28,TRBJ2-7,-,-,CASWGRGPYEQYF,TGTGCCAGCTGGGGGCGGGGGCCCTACGAGCAGTACTTC
TRBV6-6,TRBJ1-1,-,TRBD1,CASSRTGEGEAFF,TGTGCCAGCAGTAGGACAGGCGAGGGTGAAGCTTTCTTT
TRBV2,TRBJ1-5,-,-,CASSERNTAYQPQHF,TGTGCCAGCAGTGAACGAAACACCGCATATCAGCCCCAGCATTTT
TRBV30,TRBJ1-6,many,-,CAWSAGVMNSPLHF,TGTGCCTGGAGTGCAGGGGTGATGAATTCACCCCTCCACTTT
TRBV29-1,TRBJ1-1,-,-,CSVQVNTEAFF,TGCAGCGTTCAGGTGAACACTGAAGCTTTCTTT
TRBV4-2,TRBJ1-3,-,-,CASSQERSSGNTIYF,TGTGCCAGCAGCCAAGAGCGATCCTCTGGAAACACCATATATTTT
TRBV19,TRBJ1-3,-,-,CASYDRGSGNTIYF,TGTGCCAGTTACGACAGAGGCTCTGGAAACACCATATATTTT
TRBV12-3/TRBV12-4,TRBJ2-4,-,-,CASSYREGGIQYF,TGTGCCAGCAGCTACAGGGAAGGCGGCATTCAGTACTTC
TRBV24-1,TRBJ2-2,once,TRBD1,CATSDTGADTGELFF,TGTGCCACCAGTGACACAGGGGCCGACACCGGGGAGCTGTTTTTT